This T cell receptor (beta chain) was retrieved from a study of blood T cell repertoires in COVID-19. Overall study context: Specimens from acute and convalescent COVID-19 originated in the United States, Italy and Spain. Sample material is recorded as cDNA or gDNA derived from T cells, B-cell-depleted T cells, or PBMCs.

From germline, CDR1 is LGHNA and CDR2 YSLEER. The CDR3 is 13 residues long. Trimming cost V 1 base and J 4 bases, with 7 bases left between them. Study processing details: Amplifying reference gene primers gave estimates of nucleated cell counts. Using immunoSEQ multiplex PCR, the repertoire was profiled, and TCRdb retains in-frame clones only, with some absent. The V and J calls and clone size come from that table; D and trimming were worked out from the DNA. The table includes around 16,000 clones, around 80% detected once. V usage is TRBV4-3 and J usage is TRBJ2-5, with D maybe TRBD2 (5 bases). This TCR was sampled from a human donor in a cohort sampled during active COVID-19. Sequencing used peripheral blood. DNA for the CDR3: TGCGCCAGCAGCCAAGGGGAGCGAGAGACCCAGTACTTC. It codes for CASSQGERETQYF.